Listed below are T cell receptor beta chains from one sample, sequenced in a study of early T cells in non-severe SARS-CoV-2 infection. TCRdb re-derived calls from the 5' RACE reads in MiXCR, one entry per CDR3 protein. Here the sample spans 95,000 to 100,000 distinct CDR3 sequences, about 13% being singletons. The sequenced sample consisted of whole blood. The receptor source for this set is an adult who was a healthcare worker with PCR-confirmed SARS-CoV-2 infection or an uninfected control (not recorded which). CDR3s include the opening cysteine and the closing phenylalanine or tryptophan. The D gene is left open where the match is weak. A clone size is listed for some rows: how often the clone was seen (once, few, many), or a class if it is expanded.

V: TRBV10-3; size: NA; J: TRBJ2-1; D: NA; DNA: TGTGCCATCAGCGCTTCATCCAATGAGCAGTTCTTC; CDR3: CAISASSNEQFF
V: TRBV11-2; size: NA; J: TRBJ2-7; D: TRBD1; DNA: TGTGTCAGCAGCTCACACAGGGGGTCCCTTTACGAGCAGTACTTC; CDR3: CVSSSHRGSLYEQYF
V: TRBV12-3/TRBV12-4; size: NA; J: TRBJ2-7; D: NA; DNA: TGTGCCAGCAGTGTTAGGGGGGAGCAGTACTTC; CDR3: CASSVRGEQYF
V: TRBV29-1; size: few; J: TRBJ2-5; D: NA; DNA: TGCAGCGTGATGGGGGATCTAAGAGAGACCCAGTACTTC; CDR3: CSVMGDLRETQYF
V: TRBV20-1; size: NA; J: TRBJ1-4; D: TRBD1; DNA: TGCAGTGCTAGGGGGGACAGGGAGGAACGAGGTGAAAAACTGTTTTTT; CDR3: CSARGDREERGEKLFF
V: TRBV27; size: few; J: TRBJ2-5; D: NA; DNA: TGTGCCAGCAGTTTAATTGGCGGGACCCAGTACTTC; CDR3: CASSLIGGTQYF
V: TRBV5-1; size: many; J: TRBJ1-2; D: NA; DNA: TGCGCCAGCAGCTTGATGGCGGGGCTTCATGGCTACACCTTC; CDR3: CASSLMAGLHGYTF
V: TRBV28; size: few; J: TRBJ1-4; D: NA; DNA: TGTGCCAGCAGTCGGGACGACTACGCAACTAATGAAAAACTGTTTTTT; CDR3: CASSRDDYATNEKLFF
V: TRBV5-1; size: NA; J: TRBJ2-1; D: NA; DNA: TGCGCCAGCAGCTCGAAACACGGGACCAGGGCCGGTGAGCAGTTCTTC; CDR3: CASSSKHGTRAGEQFF
V: TRBV20-1; size: NA; J: TRBJ2-1; D: NA; DNA: TGCAGTGCTAGAGAGCCTGGGGGCTCCTACAATGAGCAGTTCTTC; CDR3: CSAREPGGSYNEQFF
V: TRBV24-1; size: few; J: TRBJ2-2; D: TRBD1; DNA: TGTGCCACCAGTGATGGGGACAGCAAAACCGGGGAGCTGTTTTTT; CDR3: CATSDGDSKTGELFF
V: TRBV3-1; size: NA; J: TRBJ2-3; D: TRBD2; DNA: TGTGCCAGCAGCCAAGATTCTAGCGGGGGATTCACAGATACGCAGTATTTT; CDR3: CASSQDSSGGFTDTQYF
V: TRBV28; size: NA; J: TRBJ1-4; D: NA; DNA: TGTGCCAGCAGTATTGCAGGGGCGCGAAGACTGTTTTTT; CDR3: CASSIAGARRLFF
V: TRBV28; size: NA; J: TRBJ2-7; D: NA; DNA: TGTGCCAGCAGTTTATTTGGGGCCGAGCAGTACTTC; CDR3: CASSLFGAEQYF
V: TRBV3-1; size: NA; J: TRBJ1-3; D: NA; DNA: TGTGCCAGCAGCCAAGATGGAAACACCATATATTTT; CDR3: CASSQDGNTIYF